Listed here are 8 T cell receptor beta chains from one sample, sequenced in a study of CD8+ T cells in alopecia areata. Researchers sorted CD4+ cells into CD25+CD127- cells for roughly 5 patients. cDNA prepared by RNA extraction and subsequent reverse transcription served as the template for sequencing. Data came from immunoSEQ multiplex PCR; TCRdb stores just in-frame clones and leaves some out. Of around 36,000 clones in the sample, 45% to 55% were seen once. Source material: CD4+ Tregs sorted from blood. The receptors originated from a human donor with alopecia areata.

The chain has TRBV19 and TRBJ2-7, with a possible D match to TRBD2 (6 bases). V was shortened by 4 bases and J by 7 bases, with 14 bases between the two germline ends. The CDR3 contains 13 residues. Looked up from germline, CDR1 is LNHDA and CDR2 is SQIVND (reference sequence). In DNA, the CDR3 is TGTGCCAGTAGTAAAACGGGAGTGGGGGAGCAGTACTTC. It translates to CASSKTGVGEQYF.

The CDR3 nucleotides read TGTGCCAGCACGGAGGCAGGGATGTACGAGCAGTACTTC. Its translation is CASTEAGMYEQYF. The chain uses TRBV28 and TRBJ2-7; D tentatively fits TRBD1 or TRBD2 (5 bases each). Deletions cut 7 bases from V and 4 bases from J, with 14 bases between. CDR3 length: 13 residues. The germline V gene encodes CDR1 MDHEN and CDR2 SYDVKM.

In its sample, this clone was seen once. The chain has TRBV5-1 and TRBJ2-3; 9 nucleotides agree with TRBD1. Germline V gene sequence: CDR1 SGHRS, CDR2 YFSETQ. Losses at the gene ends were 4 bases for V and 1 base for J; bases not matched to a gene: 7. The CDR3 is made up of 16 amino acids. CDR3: CASSLTTGGGTDTQYF. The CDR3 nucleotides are TGCGCCAGCAGCCTGACAACAGGGGGCGGCACAGATACGCAGTATTTT. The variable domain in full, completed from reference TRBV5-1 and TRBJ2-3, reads KAGVTQTPRYLIKTRGQQVTLSCSPISGHRSVSWYQQTPGQGLQFLFEYFSETQRNKGNFPGRFSGRQFSNSRSEMNVSTLELGDSALYLCASSLTTGGGTDTQYFGPGTRLTVL.

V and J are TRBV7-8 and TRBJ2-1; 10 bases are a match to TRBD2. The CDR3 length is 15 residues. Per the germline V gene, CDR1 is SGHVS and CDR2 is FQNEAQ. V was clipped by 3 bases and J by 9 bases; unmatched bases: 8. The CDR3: CASSLQAGGQREQFF. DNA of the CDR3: TGTGCCAGCAGCTTGCAAGCGGGGGGGCAACGTGAGCAGTTCTTC.

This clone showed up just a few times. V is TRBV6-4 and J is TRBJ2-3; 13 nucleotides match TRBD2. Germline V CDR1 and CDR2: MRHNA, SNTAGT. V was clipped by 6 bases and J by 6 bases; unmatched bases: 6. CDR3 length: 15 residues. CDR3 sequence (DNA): TGTGCCAGCAGACTGACTAGCGGGGGGCCGGATACGCAGTATTTT. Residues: CASRLTSGGPDTQYF.

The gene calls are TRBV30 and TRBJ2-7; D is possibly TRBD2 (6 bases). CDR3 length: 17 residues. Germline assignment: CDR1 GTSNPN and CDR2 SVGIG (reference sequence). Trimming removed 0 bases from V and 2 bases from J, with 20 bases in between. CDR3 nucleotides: TGTGCCTGGAGTGTACGGGGACTTCTCGCCCCCACCTACGAGCAGTACTTC. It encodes CAWSVRGLLAPTYEQYF. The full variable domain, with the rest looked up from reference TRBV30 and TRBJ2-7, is SQTIHQWPATLVQPVGSPLSLECTVEGTSNPNLYWYRQAAGRGLQLLFYSVGIGQISSEVPQNLSASRPQDRQFILSSKKLLLSDSGFYLCAWSVRGLLAPTYEQYFGPGTRLTVT.

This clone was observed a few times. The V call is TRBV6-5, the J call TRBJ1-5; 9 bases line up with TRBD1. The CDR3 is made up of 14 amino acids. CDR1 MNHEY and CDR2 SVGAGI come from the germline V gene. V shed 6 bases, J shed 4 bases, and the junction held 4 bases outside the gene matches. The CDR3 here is CASSRGTGNQPQHF. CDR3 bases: TGTGCCAGCAGCCGCGGGACAGGGAATCAGCCCCAGCATTTT.

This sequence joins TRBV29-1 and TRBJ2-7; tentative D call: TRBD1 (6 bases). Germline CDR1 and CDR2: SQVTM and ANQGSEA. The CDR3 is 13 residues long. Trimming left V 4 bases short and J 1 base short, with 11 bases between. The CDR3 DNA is TGCAGCGTTGCCGCCGGGACATCCTACGAGCAGTACTTC. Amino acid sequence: CSVAAGTSYEQYF.